This TCR beta chain comes out of a study of blood T cell repertoires in COVID-19. Study overall: Both acute and convalescent COVID-19 samples were obtained from the United States, Italy and Spain.

TCRdb's copy holds only in-frame clones and misses some; the assay was immunoSEQ multiplex PCR. The table lists approximately 250,000 clones, over 75% of them singletons, with roughly 8.6% in the top ten. CDR3 length: 14 amino acids. Germline V gene sequence: CDR1 WNHNN, CDR2 SYGVQD (reference sequence). V dropped 6 bases and J dropped 5; count of bases not matched to a gene: 6. The TCR was taken from a human donor in a cohort sampled during active COVID-19. This chain joins TRBV10-1 and TRBJ2-3; 9 bases fit TRBD2. What was sequenced was peripheral blood. CDR3 nucleotide sequence: TGCGCCAGCAGGGCTAGCGGGGTTCGAGATACGCAGTATTTT. This encodes CASRASGVRDTQYF.